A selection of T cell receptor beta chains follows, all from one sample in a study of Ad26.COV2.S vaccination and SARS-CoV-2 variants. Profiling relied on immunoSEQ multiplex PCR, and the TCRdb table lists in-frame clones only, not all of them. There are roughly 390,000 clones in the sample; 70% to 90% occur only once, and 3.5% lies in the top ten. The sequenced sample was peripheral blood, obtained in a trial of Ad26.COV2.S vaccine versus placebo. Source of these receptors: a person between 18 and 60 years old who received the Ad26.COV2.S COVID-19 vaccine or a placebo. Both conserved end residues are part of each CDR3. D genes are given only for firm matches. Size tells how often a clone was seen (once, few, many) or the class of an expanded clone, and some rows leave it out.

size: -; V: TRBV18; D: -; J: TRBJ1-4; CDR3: CASSPNRQGNNEKLFF; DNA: TGTGCCAGCTCACCAAATAGGCAGGGAAATAATGAAAAACTGTTTTTT
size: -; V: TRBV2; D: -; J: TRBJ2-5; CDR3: CASSEVTPETQYF; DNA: TGTGCCAGCAGTGAAGTTACACCCGAGACCCAGTACTTC
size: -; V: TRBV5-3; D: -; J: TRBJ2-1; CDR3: CARLWTAGSYNEQFF; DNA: TGTGCCAGACTCTGGACAGCCGGATCCTACAATGAGCAGTTCTTC
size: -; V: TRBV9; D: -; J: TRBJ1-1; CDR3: CASSVNGGGRAEAFF; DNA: TGTGCCAGCAGCGTAAACGGCGGGGGGCGCGCTGAAGCTTTCTTT
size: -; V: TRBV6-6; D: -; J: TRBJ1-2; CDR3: CASSYSGGLSYGYTF; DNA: TGTGCCAGCAGTTACTCCGGGGGGCTTAGCTATGGCTACACCTTC
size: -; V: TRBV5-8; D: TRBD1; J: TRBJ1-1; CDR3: CASSATGVATEAFF; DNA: TGTGCCAGCAGCGCGACAGGGGTTGCCACTGAAGCTTTCTTT
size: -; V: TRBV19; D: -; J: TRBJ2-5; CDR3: CASSLRRQETQYF; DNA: TGTGCCAGTAGTTTAAGACGTCAAGAGACCCAGTACTTC
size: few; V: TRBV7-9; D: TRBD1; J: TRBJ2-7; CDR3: CASSLWYGTGTYEQYF; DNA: TGTGCCAGCAGCTTATGGTATGGGACAGGGACCTACGAGCAGTACTTC
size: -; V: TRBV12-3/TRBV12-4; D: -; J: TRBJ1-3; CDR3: CASSQAGNTIYF; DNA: TGTGCCAGCAGCCAGGCTGGAAACACCATATATTTT
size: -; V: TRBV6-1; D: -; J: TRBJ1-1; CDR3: CASSELRGRLNTEAFF; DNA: TGTGCCAGCAGTGAGCTCAGGGGCCGCCTAAACACTGAAGCTTTCTTT
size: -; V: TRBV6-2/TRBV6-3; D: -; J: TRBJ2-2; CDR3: CASSYLGGELFF; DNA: TGTGCCAGCAGTTATCTTGGCGGGGAGCTGTTTTTT
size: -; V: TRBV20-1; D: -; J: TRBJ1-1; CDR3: CSAGNTEAFF; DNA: TGCAGTGCGGGGAACACTGAAGCTTTCTTT
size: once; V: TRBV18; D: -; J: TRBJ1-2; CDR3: CASSPPSWADGYGYTF; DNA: TGTGCCAGCTCACCACCCTCTTGGGCAGACGGCTATGGCTACACCTTC
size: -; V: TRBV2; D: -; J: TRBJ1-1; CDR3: CASRAGQGTNTEAFF; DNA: TGTGCCAGCAGGGCCGGGCAGGGAACGAACACTGAAGCTTTCTTT
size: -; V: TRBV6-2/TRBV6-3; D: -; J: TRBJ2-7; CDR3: CASSYLGTYEQYF; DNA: TGTGCCAGCAGTTACTTGGGGACCTACGAGCAGTACTTC
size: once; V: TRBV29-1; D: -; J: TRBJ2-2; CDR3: CSVESPGWVGELFF; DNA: TGCAGCGTTGAAAGCCCAGGGTGGGTCGGGGAGCTGTTTTTT
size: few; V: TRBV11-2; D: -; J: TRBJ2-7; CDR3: CASSLGSYEQYF; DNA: TGTGCCAGCAGCTTAGGCAGCTACGAGCAGTACTTC
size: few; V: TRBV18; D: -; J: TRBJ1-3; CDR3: CASSPMTDSGNTIYF; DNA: TGTGCCAGCTCACCCATGACAGACTCTGGAAACACCATATATTTT
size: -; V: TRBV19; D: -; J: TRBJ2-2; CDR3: CANEQSGRIGELFF; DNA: TGTGCCAATGAACAGTCAGGGAGGATCGGGGAGCTGTTTTTT
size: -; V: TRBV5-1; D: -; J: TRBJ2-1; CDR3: CASRVRYNEQFF; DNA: TGCGCCAGCAGGGTAAGGTACAATGAGCAGTTCTTC
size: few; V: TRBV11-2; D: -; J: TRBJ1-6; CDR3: CASSFERVYNSPLHF; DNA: TGTGCCAGCAGCTTTGAACGGGTATACAATTCACCCCTCCACTTT
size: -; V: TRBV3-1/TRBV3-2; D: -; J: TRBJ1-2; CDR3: CASSQGDYGYTF; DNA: TGTGCCAGCAGCCAAGGGGACTATGGCTACACCTTC
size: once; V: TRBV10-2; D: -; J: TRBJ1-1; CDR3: CASSEFRMNTEAFF; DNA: TGCGCCAGCAGTGAGTTCAGAATGAACACTGAAGCTTTCTTT